The 25 T cell receptor beta chains given below trace back to one sample, sequenced in a study of PD-1 blockade in mismatch repair-deficient tumors. These TCRs' antigens remain unknown. The method was immunoSEQ multiplex PCR; TCRdb's version includes in-frame clones alone and lacks a portion of them. The sample lists more than 13,000 clones, more than 75% occurring once. Time point of the sample: identical roughly 10-day culture without peptide (control). The starting material was cells cultured in vitro, obtained from a patient treated with pembrolizumab. All receptors come from an adult with mismatch repair-deficient cancer.

This sequence joins TRBV7-9 and TRBJ1-5, with unresolved D. With 0 bases removed from V and 6 bases from J, the gap between germline ends came to 6 bases. Germline lookup yields CDR1 SEHNR and CDR2 FQNEAQ (reference sequence). This CDR3 has 13 residues. CDR3 in amino acids: CASSLASSQPQHF. CDR3 bases: TGTGCCAGCAGCTTAGCCAGTAGTCAGCCCCAGCATTTT.

In this sample, this clone turned up once. The chain combines TRBV15 with TRBJ2-7; weak D call: TRBD1 (6 bases). The V gene lost 0 bases and the J gene lost 5 bases, with 14 bases spanning the gap. The CDR3 consists of 15 residues. Germline V gene lookup returns CDR1 LNHNV and CDR2 YYDKDF (reference sequence). The CDR3 spells CATSRDLGGSNEQYF. In DNA, the CDR3 is TGTGCCACCAGCAGAGATCTTGGGGGCAGCAACGAGCAGTACTTC.

This chain links TRBV5-1 with TRBJ1-1; 7 positions match TRBD1. V shed 3 bases and J 0 bases; nucleotides not matched to a gene: 11. Germline CDR1 and CDR2: SGHRS and YFSETQ. The CDR3 covers 17 residues. The CDR3 region is CASSSTGTVVMNTEAFF. In nucleotides, the CDR3 is TGCGCCAGCAGCTCAACTGGGACAGTCGTCATGAACACTGAAGCTTTCTTT. The entire variable domain, with the rest obtained from reference TRBV5-1 and TRBJ1-1, is as follows: KAGVTQTPRYLIKTRGQQVTLSCSPISGHRSVSWYQQTPGQGLQFLFEYFSETQRNKGNFPGRFSGRQFSNSRSEMNVSTLELGDSALYLCASSSTGTVVMNTEAFFGQGTRLTVV.

This chain links TRBV2 with TRBJ1-6; 7 bases map to TRBD1. The trim removed 6 bases at V and 8 bases at J, leaving 4 bases unmatched. Per germline, CDR1 SNHLY and CDR2 FYNNEI. There are 13 residues in the CDR3. In DNA form, the CDR3 reads TGTGCCAGCAGATGGACAGGAGATTCACCCCTCCACTTT. Residues: CASRWTGDSPLHF.

The rearrangement links TRBV7-8 to TRBJ2-7, with TRBD2 matching 11 bases. CDR1 is SGHVS, CDR2 FQNEAQ, per germline. V was pared by 3 bases and J by 3 bases, with 1 base of the junction left unmatched. CDR3 length equals 14 residues. CDR3 DNA sequence: TGTGCCAGCAGCTTCACTAGCGGGAGCTACGAGCAGTACTTC. Translation: CASSFTSGSYEQYF. The full variable domain, in which reference TRBV7-8 and TRBJ2-7 provide the parts outside the CDR3, is GAGVSQSPRYKVAKRGQDVALRCDPISGHVSLFWYQQALGQGPEFLTYFQNEAQLDKSGLPSDRFFAERPEGSVSTLKIQRTQQEDSAVYLCASSFTSGSYEQYFGPGTRLTVT.

The V gene is TRBV7-8, the J gene TRBJ2-3; D is possibly TRBD2 (5 bases). The ends were cut back, 3 bases at V and 5 bases at J, with 15 bases in the middle. CDR3 length: 15 residues. In germline, CDR1 is SGHVS, CDR2 FQNEAQ. The CDR3 loop is CASSLRARMGDTQYF. CDR3 nucleotides: TGTGCCAGCAGCTTGAGGGCCAGGATGGGAGATACGCAGTATTTT.

This clone showed up just a few times. The genes are TRBV28 and TRBJ1-5; 7 bases are shared with TRBD1. This CDR3 has 16 residues. Germline CDR1 and CDR2: MDHEN and SYDVKM. V trimming: 7 bases; J trimming: 7 bases; junction bases outside the gene matches: 16. The CDR3 DNA follows: TGTGCCAGCATGCCCAGGATCAGGGGGTCTTACCAGCCCCAGCATTTT. Translation gives CASMPRIRGSYQPQHF.

The rearrangement uses TRBV15 and TRBJ1-6, with no clear D. CDR1 and CDR2 from the germline V gene are LNHNV and YYDKDF (reference sequence). The CDR3 covers 16 residues. Trimming cost V 5 bases and J 1 base, with 12 bases left between them. CDR3 sequence reads: CATSHAAVSYNSPLHF. The CDR3 DNA sequence: TGTGCCACCAGCCATGCAGCCGTGTCCTATAATTCACCCCTCCACTTT. The variable domain in full, completed from reference TRBV15 and TRBJ1-6, reads DAMVIQNPRYQVTQFGKPVTLSCSQTLNHNVMYWYQQKSSQAPKLLFHYYDKDFNNEADTPDNFQSRRPNTSFCFLDIRSPGLGDTAMYLCATSHAAVSYNSPLHFGNGTRLTVT.

The chain combines TRBV6-1 with TRBJ2-5; TRBD1 matches at 8 bases. The CDR3 length is 16 residues. J gave up 1 base and V 2 bases, and 6 bases lay outside the gene matches. CDR1 is MNHNS, CDR2 SASEGT, per germline. The CDR3 DNA sequence: TGTGCCAGCAGTGAAACGGACAGGGTACCCCAAGAGACCCAGTACTTC. Its protein product is CASSETDRVPQETQYF.

This clone occurred a few times. This chain links TRBV10-2 with TRBJ2-7; 15 bases map to TRBD2. V dropped 6 bases and J dropped 3; count of bases not matched to a gene: 9. Germline lookup yields CDR1 WSHSY and CDR2 SAAADI. CDR3 length equals 17 residues. CDR3 coding DNA: TGCGCCAGCAGGGGGACTAGCGGGAGGTCCCTTTACTACGAGCAGTACTTC. Its translation: CASRGTSGRSLYYEQYF.

This chain links TRBV5-1 with TRBJ1-2; perhaps TRBD1 as D (5 bases). Germline CDR1 reads SGHRS; CDR2 reads YFSETQ. This CDR3 contains 14 residues. V gave up 7 bases and J gave up 0 bases, with 13 bases separating them. This CDR3 reads CASGLDSPNYGYTF. CDR3 DNA: TGCGCCAGCGGGTTAGACAGCCCTAACTATGGCTACACCTTC.

The chain employs TRBV7-2 and TRBJ2-2; D gene ambiguous. With 2 bases removed from V and 4 bases from J, the gap between germline ends came to 11 bases. Per the germline V gene, CDR1 is SGHTA and CDR2 is FQGNSA. The CDR3 contains 15 residues. Here the CDR3 DNA reads TGTGCCAGCAGCTTATTACCGGGTTCCACCGGGGAGCTGTTTTTT. This translates into CASSLLPGSTGELFF.

This sequence joins TRBV9 and TRBJ2-1, with 13 bases aligning to TRBD2. V dropped 1 base and J dropped 5; count of bases not matched to a gene: 12. The CDR3 length is 19 residues. The germline CDR1 and CDR2 sequences are SGDLS and YYNGEE. As DNA, the CDR3 is TGTGCCAGCAGCGTAAAACTAGCGGGAGGGAAGGCGGGGGACAATGAGCAGTTCTTC. Translation: CASSVKLAGGKAGDNEQFF.

The V and J genes are TRBV5-1 and TRBJ2-3; 8 nucleotides align to TRBD2. V lost 7 bases to trimming and J lost 0 bases; unmatched junction nucleotides: 4. The CDR3 extends over 14 amino acids. Per germline, CDR1 SGHRS and CDR2 YFSETQ. The CDR3 nucleotides are TGCGCCAGCGTCCGGGGGGGAAGCACAGATACGCAGTATTTT. Protein: CASVRGGSTDTQYF.

The V gene is TRBV11-2, the J gene TRBJ2-2, with TRBD2 matching 16 bases. Germline V gene lookup returns CDR1 SGHAT and CDR2 FQNNGV. J gave up 9 bases and V 0 bases, and 10 bases lay outside the gene matches. The CDR3 is 19 residues long. The CDR3 protein is CASSLDGPGTSGRAWELFF. As DNA, the CDR3 is TGTGCCAGCAGCTTAGATGGCCCCGGGACTAGCGGGAGGGCATGGGAGCTGTTTTTT.

V usage is TRBV6-5 and J usage is TRBJ2-1; maybe TRBD2 (6 bases). From germline, CDR1 is MNHEY and CDR2 SVGAGI. This CDR3 region has 14 residues. Between the trimmed V and J ends, which lost 7 bases and 0 bases, there was a span of 10 bases. The CDR3 sequence: CASTAGSSYNEQFF. CDR3 DNA sequence: TGTGCCAGCACAGCGGGTAGCTCCTACAATGAGCAGTTCTTC.

In this sample, this clone turned up once. This sequence joins TRBV9 and TRBJ2-5; D perhaps matches TRBD2 (5 bases). V dropped 4 bases and J dropped 0 bases, with 16 bases sitting between them. This CDR3 contains 16 residues. The germline V gene encodes CDR1 SGDLS and CDR2 YYNGEE. CDR3 residues: CASSLAGGRNQETQYF. The CDR3 DNA reads as TGTGCCAGCAGCCTAGCTGGTGGGAGAAACCAAGAGACCCAGTACTTC.

The V gene is TRBV6-5, the J gene TRBJ1-1, with 10 positions matching TRBD1. The CDR3 consists of 15 residues. Trimming took 5 bases from V and 6 from J; bases not matched to a gene: 9. CDR1 is MNHEY, CDR2 SVGAGI, per germline. CDR3 DNA sequence: TGTGCCAGCAGTATTCGGACAGGGGGGACGGCTGAAGCTTTCTTT. Its protein is CASSIRTGGTAEAFF.

The chain carries TRBV28 and TRBJ2-7, with D tentatively TRBD2 (5 bases). Germline V CDR1 and CDR2: MDHEN, SYDVKM. The CDR3 runs 15 residues. With 5 bases removed from V and 0 bases from J, the gap between germline ends came to 14 bases. CDR3 bases: TGTGCCAGCAGTGTCCTCCTGAGGGCCTCCTACGAGCAGTACTTC. Protein sequence: CASSVLLRASYEQYF.

Comment on this clone: At one of its ends the junction is not consistent with the germline gene, which may arise from a read error. The rearrangement uses TRBV29-1 and TRBJ2-5; D is unresolved. The germline gives CDR1 SQVTM, CDR2 ANQGSEA. The CDR3 is 10 amino acids. CDR3 coding DNA: TGCAGCGTAGAAGGCGAGACCCAGTACTTC. Its translation is CSVEGETQYF.

In DNA, the CDR3 is TGTGCCACCAGCAGAGTAGGGACTAGCGGGATATCCTACGAGCAGTACTTC. This encodes CATSRVGTSGISYEQYF. J is TRBJ2-7 and V is TRBV15; TRBD2 agrees at 13 bases. V lost 1 base and J lost 1; bases outside the gene matches: 4. Per the germline V gene, CDR1 is LNHNV and CDR2 is YYDKDF (reference sequence). The CDR3 length is 17 residues. Full variable domain (missing parts from reference TRBV15 and TRBJ2-7): DAMVIQNPRYQVTQFGKPVTLSCSQTLNHNVMYWYQQKSSQAPKLLFHYYDKDFNNEADTPDNFQSRRPNTSFCFLDIRSPGLGDTAMYLCATSRVGTSGISYEQYFGPGTRLTVT.

The chain has TRBV7-9 and TRBJ2-3; TRBD2 aligns across 9 bases. V dropped 2 bases and J dropped 5; count of bases not matched to a gene: 5. CDR1 is SEHNR, CDR2 FQNEAQ, per germline (reference sequence). This CDR3 has 15 residues. The chain's CDR3 is CASSLTTSGKDTQYF. The CDR3, as DNA: TGTGCCAGCAGCTTAACGACTAGCGGAAAAGATACGCAGTATTTT.

The chain has TRBV7-2 and TRBJ2-5, with TRBD2 identical over 10 bases. With 4 bases clipped from V and 7 bases from J, the junction kept 6 bases outside the gene matches. CDR1 is SGHTA and CDR2 is FQGNSA in the germline V gene. The CDR3 totals 14 residues. The CDR3 DNA is TGTGCCAGCAGCTCCCGGACTAGCGGACCGACCCAGTACTTC. This sequence encodes CASSSRTSGPTQYF. The complete variable domain, with remaining parts taken from reference TRBV7-2 and TRBJ2-5, reads GAGVSQSPSNKVTEKGKDVELRCDPISGHTALYWYRQSLGQGLEFLIYFQGNSAPDKSGLPSDRFSAERTGGSVSTLTIQRTQQEDSAVYLCASSSRTSGPTQYFGPGTRLLVL.

In this sample, this clone turned up a few times. This chain uses TRBV10-3 with TRBJ2-7; 7 bases match TRBD1. V was pared by 7 bases and J by 9 bases, with 6 bases of the junction left unmatched. There are 11 residues in the CDR3. Germline lookup yields CDR1 ENHRY and CDR2 SYGVKD. The CDR3 nucleotides read TGTGCCATCAAGGGTGAGGGGGCGCAGTACTTC. Its translation is CAIKGEGAQYF.

The chain employs TRBV4-2 and TRBJ2-1; 7 bases are a match to TRBD2. The ends lost 1 base at V and 0 bases at J; junction bases unmatched: 0. The CDR3 is 15 amino acids. The germline CDR1 and CDR2 sequences are LGHNA and YNFKEQ. CDR3: CASSQGGSSYNEQFF. The CDR3 nucleotides are TGTGCCAGCAGCCAAGGCGGGAGCTCCTACAATGAGCAGTTCTTC.